The T cell receptor (beta chain) under discussion was sequenced for a study of somatic mutations in cytotoxic T cells in rheumatoid arthritis. CDR3 size: 15 residues. With V trimmed by 0 bases and J by 0 bases, 3 bases remained unmatched. Germline CDR1 is SGDLS and CDR2 is YYNGEE. Profiled with immunoSEQ multiplex PCR; TCRdb holds only in-frame clones, not every one. The sample yields some 9,600 clones, just over 90% seen once. Source material: CD8+ T cells sorted from blood. The TCR comes from a woman aged 18 to 35 with rheumatoid arthritis. This rearrangement joins TRBV9 to TRBJ2-7, with TRBD2 matching 7 bases. The CDR3 reads CASSVAAGVSYEQYF. In nucleotides, the CDR3 is TGTGCCAGCAGCGTAGCGGCGGGGGTCTCCTACGAGCAGTACTTC.